This T cell receptor (beta chain) was identified in a study of CD8+ T cells in alopecia areata. At the level of the study: Each day, treated patients took oral tofacitinib twice, at 5 to 10 mg per dose.

Regarding the study as a whole: Higher clonality was seen in lesional scalp than in normal scalp, especially in alopecia totalis/universalis. Among patients, TCR sharing was less clear than in mice, a difference possibly due in part to HLA diversity in the patient population.

Following RNA extraction, reverse transcription yielded cDNA that acted as the sequencing template. Measured with immunoSEQ multiplex PCR; TCRdb has only the in-frame clones, and not every one. The data hold 180,000 or so clones, with roughly 66% observed a single time. About this clone itself: Antigen: not known.

As part of sample collection, lesional scalp punch biopsies and peripheral blood were taken from alopecia areata patients. There are 13 residues in the CDR3. Trimming removed 0 bases at V and 6 bases at J, with 10 bases between. Per the germline V gene, CDR1 is SGHRS and CDR2 is YFSETQ. The sequencing here drew on CD8+ T cells sorted from blood, taken at week 0. The chain carries TRBV5-1 and TRBJ2-7; tentatively, D is TRBD1 (6 bases). The sequence came from a human donor with alopecia areata. The CDR3 spells CASSLARTVEQYF. The CDR3 DNA follows: TGCGCCAGCAGCTTGGCACGGACAGTCGAGCAGTACTTC.